Shown below are 24 T cell receptor beta chains from a single sample sequenced in a study of PD-1 blockade in classical Hodgkin lymphoma. Sequencing used immunoSEQ multiplex PCR; TCRdb keeps in-frame clones, though not all of them. Of under 65,000 clones in the sample, 85% to 90% were seen once. No patient escaped relapse after autologous stem cell transplantation, and brentuximab vedotin exposure varied. The sequenced sample was peripheral blood mononuclear cells (PBMCs), obtained at baseline. These receptors all come from a human donor with classical Hodgkin lymphoma.

The rearrangement links TRBV6-5 to TRBJ2-1; 9 bases align to TRBD2. J lost 4 bases, V lost 8 bases, and 9 bases had no gene match. From germline, CDR1 is MNHEY and CDR2 SVGAGI. The CDR3 is 15 amino acids. As DNA, the CDR3 is TGTGCCAGCGGTAGCGGGGGCCGCGGTTACAATGAGCAGTTCTTC. Protein: CASGSGGRGYNEQFF.

The CDR3 loop reads CASRPTTNNEKLFF. The CDR3 coding sequence is TGTGCCAGCAGGCCGACAACCAATAATGAAAAACTGTTTTTT. The V and J genes are TRBV6-6 and TRBJ1-4; D gene uncertain. The CDR3 consists of 14 residues. Trimming removed 6 bases from V and 4 bases from J, with 12 bases in between. Germline lookup yields CDR1 MNHNY and CDR2 SVGAGI (reference sequence).

This chain joins TRBV29-1 and TRBJ1-3, with D uncertain. The germline CDR1 and CDR2 sequences are SQVTM and ANQGSEA. The V end lost 6 bases, the J end lost 7 bases, and 16 bases lay between the germline ends. This CDR3 is 13 amino acids long. CDR3 nucleotides: TGCAGCGTAGGCGGTCGGGGTGAGAACACCATATATTTT. It encodes CSVGGRGENTIYF.

This clone was recorded once. The chain links TRBV6-1 to TRBJ1-6, with unresolved D. The CDR3 length is 15 residues. Trimming left V 7 bases short and J 0 bases short, with 10 bases between. Germline-derived CDR1 and CDR2 are MNHNS and SASEGT. CDR3 sequence reads: CASNSVSSYNSPLHF. CDR3 in DNA: TGTGCCAGCAATAGTGTGAGCTCCTATAATTCACCCCTCCACTTT.

The V and J genes are TRBV16 and TRBJ1-1; D gene ambiguous. CDR1 KGHSY and CDR2 FQNENV come from the germline V gene. Trimming shortened V by 0 bases and J by 6 bases, and 8 bases separated the two germline ends. CDR3 length: 13 amino acids. In DNA, the CDR3 is TGTGCCAGCAGCCAATCCCCCTCGGCTGAAGCTTTCTTT. This translates into CASSQSPSAEAFF.

V is TRBV5-6 and J is TRBJ1-2; TRBD1 might be the D (6 bases). Looked up from germline, CDR1 is SGHDT and CDR2 is YYEEEE. The CDR3 sequence is 16 residues long. Trimming stripped 4 bases from V and 2 bases from J, with 18 bases between. CDR3 sequence reads: CASSPQGTQWNYGYTF. DNA of the CDR3: TGTGCCAGCAGCCCTCAGGGGACTCAATGGAACTATGGCTACACCTTC.

V and J are TRBV30 and TRBJ2-4; a possible D gene is TRBD2 (5 bases). This CDR3 has 11 residues. Germline lookup yields CDR1 GTSNPN and CDR2 SVGIG (reference sequence). The V end lost 2 bases, the J end lost 6 bases, and 5 bases lay between the germline ends. Written as DNA, the CDR3 is TGTGCCTGGAGTAGCGGAAACATTCAGTACTTC. Translated, it gives CAWSSGNIQYF.

The chain joins TRBV27 to TRBJ2-3; possibly TRBD1 or TRBD2 for D (5 bases each). Trimming took 7 bases from V and 2 from J, leaving 10 bases between them. CDR1 MNHEY and CDR2 SMNVEV come from the germline V gene (reference sequence). This CDR3 is 13 amino acids long. The CDR3 is CASTGRPTDTQYF. The CDR3 DNA follows: TGTGCCAGCACGGGACGACCCACAGATACGCAGTATTTT.

As regards this clone: This CDR3 is also generated by other DNA sequences in the sample. V usage is TRBV29-1 and J usage is TRBJ2-7, with 8 positions matching TRBD2. V shed 4 bases, J shed 3 bases, and the junction held 17 bases outside the gene matches. In germline, CDR1 is SQVTM, CDR2 ANQGSEA. The CDR3 consists of 17 residues. The CDR3 sequence is CSVVGAGAGGWYYEQYF. The CDR3 region has the DNA TGCAGCGTTGTGGGGGCTGGGGCGGGGGGATGGTACTACGAGCAGTACTTC.

The V and J genes are TRBV7-9 and TRBJ2-1, with D maybe TRBD2 (6 bases). The CDR3 runs to 15 residues. The germline V and J ends were trimmed by 2 bases and 7 bases, with 15 bases remaining between them. CDR1 is SEHNR and CDR2 is FQNEAQ in the germline V gene (reference sequence). The CDR3 protein is CASSLTREDSNEQFF. The CDR3 region has the DNA TGTGCCAGCAGCTTAACCAGGGAGGATAGTAATGAGCAGTTCTTC.

This clone has only a few counts. The chain uses TRBV2 and TRBJ1-4; TRBD1 might be the D (6 bases). Germline V CDR1 and CDR2: SNHLY, FYNNEI. CDR3 length: 17 amino acids. The germline V and J ends were trimmed by 7 bases and 3 bases, with 21 bases remaining between them. As DNA, the CDR3 is TGTGCCAGCATTGCGCGGGGGGCGCGGAGTGCTAATGAAAAACTGTTTTTT. Encoded protein: CASIARGARSANEKLFF.

The chain combines TRBV11-2 with TRBJ2-7, with D possibly being TRBD1 or TRBD2 (5 bases each). With 5 bases removed from V and 4 bases from J, the gap between germline ends came to 18 bases. The CDR3 contains 15 residues. Germline CDR1 SGHAT, CDR2 FQNNGV. CDR3 protein: CASSPGPFLGYEQYF. The DNA for the CDR3 is TGTGCCAGCAGCCCGGGGCCATTCCTGGGATACGAGCAGTACTTC.

The chain couples TRBV19 to TRBJ2-7; D is ambiguous. The CDR3 extends over 14 amino acids. Germline CDR1 and CDR2: LNHDA and SQIVND (reference sequence). Trimming left V 5 bases short and J 6 bases short, with 17 bases between. CDR3 residues: CASSPWTERSEQYF. CDR3 nucleotides: TGTGCCAGTAGTCCCTGGACCGAGAGGAGCGAGCAGTACTTC.

This chain connects TRBV7-9 to TRBJ1-3; D possibly corresponds to TRBD1 (5 bases). The CDR3 is made up of 15 amino acids. From germline, CDR1 is SEHNR and CDR2 FQNEAQ (reference sequence). V was trimmed by 5 bases and J by 8 bases, leaving 19 bases between them. CDR3 loop: CASSPKIRVGDTIYF. As DNA, the CDR3 is TGTGCCAGCAGCCCTAAGATCAGGGTAGGAGACACCATATATTTT. Full variable domain (rest looked up from reference TRBV7-9 and TRBJ1-3): DTGVSQNPRHKITKRGQNVTFRCDPISEHNRLYWYRQTLGQGPEFLTYFQNEAQLEKSRLLSDRFSAERPKGSFSTLEIQRTEQGDSAMYLCASSPKIRVGDTIYFGEGSWLTVV.

The rearrangement uses TRBV13 and TRBJ2-7; 13 bases match TRBD2. Germline CDR1 PRHDT, CDR2 FYEKMQ (reference sequence). The CDR3 consists of 16 residues. Unmatched junction bases numbered 5, after V lost 4 bases and J lost 2 bases. CDR3 in amino acids: CASSWFTSGGAYEQYF. CDR3 bases: TGTGCCAGCAGCTGGTTCACTAGCGGGGGGGCCTACGAGCAGTACTTC. Full variable domain (remainder filled in from reference TRBV13 and TRBJ2-7): AAGVIQSPRHLIKEKRETATLKCYPIPRHDTVYWYQQGPGQDPQFLISFYEKMQSDKGSIPDRFSAQQFSDYHSELNMSSLELGDSALYFCASSWFTSGGAYEQYFGPGTRLTVT.

The J gene is TRBJ1-1, the V gene TRBV7-9, with TRBD1 matching 7 bases. This CDR3 comprises 15 residues. Germline CDR1 SEHNR, CDR2 FQNEAQ (reference sequence). The V and J ends lost 5 bases and 4 bases, in that order; junction bases with no gene match: 10. This CDR3 is CASSALTGRSTEAFF. The CDR3 region has the DNA TGTGCCAGCAGCGCCCTGACAGGGCGAAGCACTGAAGCTTTCTTT.

V usage is TRBV5-1 and J usage is TRBJ1-6; perhaps TRBD1 as D (6 bases). Germline CDR1 SGHRS, CDR2 YFSETQ. This CDR3 contains 17 residues. V was shortened by 3 bases and J by 0 bases, with 13 bases between the two germline ends. For the CDR3, the DNA is TGCGCCAGCAGCTCGGTACAGGGTGACTCCTATAATTCACCCCTCCACTTT. It yields the protein CASSSVQGDSYNSPLHF. The full variable domain, completed using reference TRBV5-1 and TRBJ1-6, is KAGVTQTPRYLIKTRGQQVTLSCSPISGHRSVSWYQQTPGQGLQFLFEYFSETQRNKGNFPGRFSGRQFSNSRSEMNVSTLELGDSALYLCASSSVQGDSYNSPLHFGNGTRLTVT.

The chain couples TRBV7-9 to TRBJ2-7, with TRBD2 as a possible D gene (5 bases). Trimming took off 4 bases at V and 6 bases at J, with 7 bases between the two ends. The CDR3 is 11 residues long. Germline loops: CDR1 SEHNR, CDR2 FQNEAQ (reference sequence). CDR3 coding DNA: TGTGCCAGCAGCTACGGAGGCGAGCAGTACTTC. Protein sequence: CASSYGGEQYF.

The V call is TRBV10-3, the J call TRBJ1-3; the D gene is possibly TRBD1 (5 bases). The germline V and J ends were trimmed by 10 bases and 0 bases, with 10 bases remaining between them. The germline CDR1 and CDR2 sequences are ENHRY and SYGVKD. The CDR3 is made up of 13 amino acids. In DNA form, the CDR3 reads TGTGCCACCAGGGCTAACTCTGGAAACACCATATATTTT. It is translated as CATRANSGNTIYF.

Here the CDR3 reads CASSLFPLTDTQYF. DNA of the CDR3: TGTGCCAGCAGTTTATTCCCCTTGACAGATACGCAGTATTTT. The V call is TRBV27, the J call TRBJ2-3; D unclear. There are 14 residues in the CDR3. Per the germline V gene, CDR1 is MNHEY and CDR2 is SMNVEV (reference sequence). Trimming pared 1 base from V and 3 bases from J, leaving 8 bases between.

This clone was detected only a few times. V is TRBV30 and J is TRBJ1-1; D is ambiguous. The CDR3 has 15 amino acids. Trimming cost V 4 bases and J 1 base, with 16 bases left between them. CDR1 is GTSNPN, CDR2 SVGIG, per germline (reference sequence). CDR3 region: CAWTRRGRPNTEAFF. DNA of the CDR3: TGTGCCTGGACGAGGCGAGGGAGACCGAACACTGAAGCTTTCTTT.

Turning to this clone: Other DNA sequences of this sample code for an identical CDR3. The chain carries TRBV30 and TRBJ1-5; D perhaps matches TRBD1 (5 bases). The CDR3 contains 13 residues. Trimming pared 1 base from V and 7 bases from J, leaving 11 bases between. Germline CDR1 is GTSNPN and CDR2 is SVGIG (reference sequence). CDR3 amino acids: CAWSGGVGQPQHF. The CDR3, as DNA: TGTGCCTGGAGTGGGGGCGTTGGGCAGCCCCAGCATTTT.

V and J are TRBV7-9 and TRBJ2-5; tentatively, D is TRBD2 (5 bases). From germline, CDR1 is SEHNR and CDR2 FQNEAQ (reference sequence). V was pared by 1 base and J by 0 bases, with 9 bases between. The CDR3 is 15 residues long. The CDR3: CASSLGVAYQETQYF. The CDR3 nucleotides are TGTGCCAGCAGCTTAGGGGTAGCGTACCAAGAGACCCAGTACTTC.

V is TRBV6-6 and J is TRBJ1-2; possible D gene TRBD1, 5 bases. Germline loops: CDR1 MNHNY, CDR2 SVGAGI (reference sequence). This CDR3 is built from 13 residues. Trimming shortened V by 5 bases and J by 6 bases, and 13 bases separated the two germline ends. Here the CDR3 reads CASSNDRRNGYTF. In DNA form, the CDR3 reads TGTGCCAGCAGTAACGACAGACGTAATGGCTACACCTTC.